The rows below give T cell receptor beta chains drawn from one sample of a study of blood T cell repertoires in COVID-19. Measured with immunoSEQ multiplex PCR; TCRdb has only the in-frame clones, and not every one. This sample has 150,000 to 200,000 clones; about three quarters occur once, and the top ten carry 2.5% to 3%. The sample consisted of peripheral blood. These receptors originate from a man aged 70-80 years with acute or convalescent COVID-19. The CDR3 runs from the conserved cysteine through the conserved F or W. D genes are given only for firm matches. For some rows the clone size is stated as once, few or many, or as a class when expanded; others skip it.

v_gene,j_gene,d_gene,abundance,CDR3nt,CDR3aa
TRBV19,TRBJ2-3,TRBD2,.,TGTGCCAGCCAGCAAGCGGGGATGACAGATACGCAGTATTTT,CASQQAGMTDTQYF
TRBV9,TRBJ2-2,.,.,TGTGCCAGCAGCAGAGGGAACACCGGGGAGCTGTTTTTT,CASSRGNTGELFF
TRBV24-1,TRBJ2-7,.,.,TGTGCCACCAGTGATTTATTCCGATTGTCGGGGGTGGCATACGAGCAGTACTTC,CATSDLFRLSGVAYEQYF
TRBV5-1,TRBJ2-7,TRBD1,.,TGCGCCAGCAGCTTGGGGACAGGGGGCAATTCTCACTTC,CASSLGTGGNSHF
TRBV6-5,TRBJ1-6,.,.,TGTGCCAGCAGTTATGTCGGGGGAGATAATTCACCCCTCCACTTT,CASSYVGGDNSPLHF
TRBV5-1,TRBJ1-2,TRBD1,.,TGCGCCAGCAGATCCGACAGGGGGGATGGCTACACCTTC,CASRSDRGDGYTF
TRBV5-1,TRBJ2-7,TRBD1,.,TGCGCCAGCAGCTTTACGGGACAGGGGGCGGAGTACTTC,CASSFTGQGAEYF
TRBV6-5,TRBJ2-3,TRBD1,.,TGTGCCAGCAGTCCCGGGACAGGGAGGACGACGCAGTATTTT,CASSPGTGRTTQYF
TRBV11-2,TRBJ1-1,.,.,TGTGCCAGCAGCTTATGGACAGAACTTGGAGCTTTCTTT,CASSLWTELGAFF
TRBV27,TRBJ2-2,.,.,TGTGCCAGCTCGAGCCCAGGGGTACGGGAGCTGTTTTTT,CASSSPGVRELFF
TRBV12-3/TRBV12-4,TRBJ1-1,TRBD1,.,TGTGCCAGCAGCCGGGACAGGGGAGAAGCTTTCTTT,CASSRDRGEAFF
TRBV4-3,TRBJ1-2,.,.,TGCGCCAGCAGCCAAACAGGGTCATCTGGCTACACCTTC,CASSQTGSSGYTF
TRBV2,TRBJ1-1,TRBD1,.,TGTGCCAGCAGGCAGGGGACAGCCAACACTGAAGCTTTCTTT,CASRQGTANTEAFF
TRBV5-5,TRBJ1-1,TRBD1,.,TGTGCCAGCAGCGTCGGACAGGGTTGGACTGAAGCTTTCTTT,CASSVGQGWTEAFF
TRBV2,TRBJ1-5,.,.,TGTGCCAGCAAGGGGATCGGACAAAGTCAGCCCCAGCATTTT,CASKGIGQSQPQHF
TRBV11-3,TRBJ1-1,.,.,TGTGCCAGCAGCTTAGATCAGGGCGGAGGGGCTTTCTTT,CASSLDQGGGAFF
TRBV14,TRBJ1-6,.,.,TGTGCCAGCAGCCAAGGGCAGGGGAATTCACCCCTCCACTTT,CASSQGQGNSPLHF
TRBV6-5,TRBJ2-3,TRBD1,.,TGTGCCAGCAGTCTCAGGACAGGGAGCACAGATACGCAGTATTTT,CASSLRTGSTDTQYF
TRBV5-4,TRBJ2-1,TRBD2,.,TGTGCCAGCAGCTCACGCCCTACTAGCGGTTCCTACAATGAGCAGTTCTTC,CASSSRPTSGSYNEQFF
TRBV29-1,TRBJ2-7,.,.,TGCAGCGTTGAGGGCAGAGGGTACGAGCAGTACTTC,CSVEGRGYEQYF
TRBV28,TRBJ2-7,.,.,TGTGCCAGCAGGCAAGACAGCTCCTACGAGCAGTACTTC,CASRQDSSYEQYF
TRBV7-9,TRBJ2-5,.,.,TGTGCCAGCAGCTTAGGTAGCAAGGCGGAGGAGACCCAGTACTTC,CASSLGSKAEETQYF
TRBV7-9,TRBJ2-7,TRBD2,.,TGTGCCAGCAGCTTCTCGGGACTAGCCTACGAGCAGTACTTC,CASSFSGLAYEQYF
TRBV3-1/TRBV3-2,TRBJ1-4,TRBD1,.,TGTGCCAGCAGCCAAGGGACCCCCTTCGGGACAGGGGGCTTTGATGAAAAACTGTTTTTT,CASSQGTPFGTGGFDEKLFF
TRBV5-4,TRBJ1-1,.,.,TGTGCCAGCAGCTTGGAAGGACTTCAGAACACTGAAGCTTTCTTT,CASSLEGLQNTEAFF
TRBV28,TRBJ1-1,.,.,TGTGCCAGCAGTTCCAGGGACATGGTAAACACTGAAGCTTTCTTT,CASSSRDMVNTEAFF
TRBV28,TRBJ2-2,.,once,TGTGCCAGCAGTCCTCACGAGGGGGCCGGGGAGCTGTTTTTT,CASSPHEGAGELFF